The clone carrying this T cell receptor (beta chain) showed up just once. Per the germline V gene, CDR1 is SGHNT and CDR2 is YYREEE (reference sequence). V was cut by 4 bases and J by 0 bases, with 17 bases left in between. This CDR3 has 16 amino acids. The data were taken from a study of T cell changes during pregnancy in multiple sclerosis. Here immunoSEQ multiplex PCR was the method, and the copy in TCRdb shows in-frame clones only, minus some. Seen here are about 100,000 clones, more than 90% observed once, and the top ten hold around 1.2%. The input for sequencing was peripheral blood, taken in the second trimester of pregnancy. The rearrangement links TRBV5-4 to TRBJ2-7; perhaps TRBD1 as D (6 bases). The TCR originated in a female donor with multiple sclerosis, enrolled in a pregnancy study. CDR3 bases: TGTGCCAGCAGCCCGGAGTCGACAGGTAGCTCCTACGAGCAGTACTTC. It is translated as CASSPESTGSSYEQYF.